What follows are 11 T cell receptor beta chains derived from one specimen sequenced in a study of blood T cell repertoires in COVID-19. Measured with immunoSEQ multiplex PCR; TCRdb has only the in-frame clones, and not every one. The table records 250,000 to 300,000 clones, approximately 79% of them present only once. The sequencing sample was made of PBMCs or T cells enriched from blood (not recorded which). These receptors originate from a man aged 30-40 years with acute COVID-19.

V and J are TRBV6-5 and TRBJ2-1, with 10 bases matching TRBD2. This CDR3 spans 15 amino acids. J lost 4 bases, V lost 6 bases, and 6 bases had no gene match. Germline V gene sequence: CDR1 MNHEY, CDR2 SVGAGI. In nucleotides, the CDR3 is TGTGCCAGCAGGCCTCCTAGCGGGGGATACAATGAGCAGTTCTTC. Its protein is CASRPPSGGYNEQFF.

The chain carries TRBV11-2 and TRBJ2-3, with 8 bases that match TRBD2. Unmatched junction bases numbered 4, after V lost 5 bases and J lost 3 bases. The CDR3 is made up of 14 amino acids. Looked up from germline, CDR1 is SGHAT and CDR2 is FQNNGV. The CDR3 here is CASSGGTRTDTQYF. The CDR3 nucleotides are TGTGCCAGCAGCGGCGGGACTAGAACAGATACGCAGTATTTT.

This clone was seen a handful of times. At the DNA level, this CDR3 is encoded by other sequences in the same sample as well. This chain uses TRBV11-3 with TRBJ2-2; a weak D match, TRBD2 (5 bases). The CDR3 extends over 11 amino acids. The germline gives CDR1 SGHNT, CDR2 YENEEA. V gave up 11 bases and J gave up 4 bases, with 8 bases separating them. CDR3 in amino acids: CASRGTGELFF. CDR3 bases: TGTGCCTCTCGGGGCACCGGGGAGCTGTTTTTT. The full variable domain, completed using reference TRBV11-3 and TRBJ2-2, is EAGVVQSPRYKIIEKKQPVAFWCNPISGHNTLYWYLQNLGQGPELLIRYENEEAVDDSQLPKDRFSAERLKGVDSTLKIQPAELGDSAVYLCASRGTGELFFGEGSRLTVL.

CDR3 sequence: CASSKGADIQYF. DNA for the CDR3: TGTGCCAGCAGTAAGGGGGCGGACATTCAGTACTTC. The chain uses TRBV6-5 and TRBJ2-4; TRBD1 matches at 7 bases. There are 12 residues in the CDR3. V lost 5 bases and J lost 8; bases outside the gene matches: 3. Per germline, CDR1 MNHEY and CDR2 SVGAGI.

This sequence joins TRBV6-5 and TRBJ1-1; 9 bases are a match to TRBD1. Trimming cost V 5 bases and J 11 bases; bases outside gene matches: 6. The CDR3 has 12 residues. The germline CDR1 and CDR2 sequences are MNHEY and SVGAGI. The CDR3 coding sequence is TGTGCCAGCAGTCAACCCGGACAGGGGGCTTTCTTT. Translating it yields CASSQPGQGAFF.

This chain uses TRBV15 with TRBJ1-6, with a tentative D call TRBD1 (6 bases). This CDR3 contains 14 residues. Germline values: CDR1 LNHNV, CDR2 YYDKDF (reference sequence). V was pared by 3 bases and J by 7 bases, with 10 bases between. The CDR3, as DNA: TGTGCCACCAGCAGGACGGACAGAAATTCACCCCTCCACTTT. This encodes CATSRTDRNSPLHF. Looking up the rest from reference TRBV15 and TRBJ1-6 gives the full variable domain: DAMVIQNPRYQVTQFGKPVTLSCSQTLNHNVMYWYQQKSSQAPKLLFHYYDKDFNNEADTPDNFQSRRPNTSFCFLDIRSPGLGDTAMYLCATSRTDRNSPLHFGNGTRLTVT.

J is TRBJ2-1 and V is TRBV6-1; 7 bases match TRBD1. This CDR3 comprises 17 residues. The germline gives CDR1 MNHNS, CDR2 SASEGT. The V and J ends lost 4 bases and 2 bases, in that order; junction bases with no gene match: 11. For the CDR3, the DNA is TGTGCCAGCAGTGGGTTCAGCCCAGGGGGAACCTACAATGAGCAGTTCTTC. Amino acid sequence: CASSGFSPGGTYNEQFF.

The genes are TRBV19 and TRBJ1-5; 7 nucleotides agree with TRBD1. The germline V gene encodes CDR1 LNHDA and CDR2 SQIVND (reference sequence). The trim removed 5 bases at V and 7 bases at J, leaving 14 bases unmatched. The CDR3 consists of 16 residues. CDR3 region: CASSHPGQIAQQPQHF. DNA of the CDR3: TGTGCCAGTAGTCATCCGGGACAGATAGCACAGCAGCCCCAGCATTTT.

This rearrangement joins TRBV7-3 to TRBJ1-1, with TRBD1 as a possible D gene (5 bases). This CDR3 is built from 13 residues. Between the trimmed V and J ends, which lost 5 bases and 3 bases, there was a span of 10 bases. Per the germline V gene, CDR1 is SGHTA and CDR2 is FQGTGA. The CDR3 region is CASSRGGDTEAFF. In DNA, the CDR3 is TGTGCCAGCAGCAGGGGTGGTGACACTGAAGCTTTCTTT.

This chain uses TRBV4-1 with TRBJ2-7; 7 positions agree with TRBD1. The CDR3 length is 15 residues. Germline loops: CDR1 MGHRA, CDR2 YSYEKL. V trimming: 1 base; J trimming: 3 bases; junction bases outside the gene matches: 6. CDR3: CASSQVEGAGYEQYV. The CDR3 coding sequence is TGCGCCAGCAGCCAAGTAGAGGGGGCGGGCTACGAGCAGTACGTC.

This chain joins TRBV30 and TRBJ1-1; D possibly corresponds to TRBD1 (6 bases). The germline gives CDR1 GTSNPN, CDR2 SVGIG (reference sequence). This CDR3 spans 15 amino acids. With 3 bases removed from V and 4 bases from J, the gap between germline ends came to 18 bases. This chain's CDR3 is CAWRSGAGRATEAFF. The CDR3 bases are TGTGCCTGGAGATCAGGGGCGGGCCGGGCCACTGAAGCTTTCTTT.